These T cell receptor beta chains were read from a single sample in a study of identical twins. TCRdb fed the 5' RACE reads into MiXCR, producing one record per CDR3 protein. The data hold nearly 650,000 distinct CDR3 sequences, with roughly 6.6% observed a single time. These same records also appear under a second study, on yellow fever vaccine responses in identical twins.

Sequencing was done on a sample of PBMCs. These receptors were collected from a woman under 30 in good health. The CDR3 runs from the conserved cysteine through the conserved F or W.

V gene: TRBV10-3; CDR3 protein: CAIRREQTQYF
V gene: TRBV12-3/TRBV12-4; CDR3 protein: CASSPRDPRRYEQYF
V gene: TRBV27; CDR3 protein: CASSLSSLAGFNEQFF
V gene: TRBV27; CDR3 protein: CASGPGRDYNEQFF
V gene: TRBV5-1; CDR3 protein: CASSLVGGSAYEQYF
V gene: TRBV10-3; CDR3 protein: CATSLNTGELFF
V gene: TRBV21-1; CDR3 protein: CASSSTCLLAGDYNEQFF
V gene: TRBV9; CDR3 protein: CASSVEGTANSPLHF
V gene: TRBV4-1; CDR3 protein: CASSQAPYTSGGGEQFF
V gene: TRBV9; CDR3 protein: CASSPQPGGNYEQYF
V gene: TRBV7-8; CDR3 protein: CASSFGLRKETQYF
V gene: TRBV3-1; CDR3 protein: CASSQGGRVGETQYF
V gene: TRBV12-3/TRBV12-4; CDR3 protein: CASRSRADPEAKNIQYF